This T cell receptor (beta chain) was recovered during a study of cytomegalovirus exposure and HLA in healthy donors. The repertoire was sequenced with immunoSEQ multiplex PCR; TCRdb's copy has only in-frame clones and lacks some. Of tens of thousands of clones in the sample, around 95% are singletons; the top ten hold roughly 2.3%. Regarding the study as a whole: According to a subsequent analysis, TCR clusters identified in the first cohort showed a tendency to co-occur across the roughly 120 validation repertoires.

Germline CDR1 and CDR2: SGHTA and FQGNSA. The CDR3 loop spans 16 amino acids. V was clipped by 0 bases and J by 7 bases, with 15 bases between them. Concerning this clone: Its antigen is still unknown.

The rearrangement uses TRBV7-2 and TRBJ2-2; possible D gene TRBD1, 8 bases. The TCR originated in a man between 18 and 29 years old in good health and CMV-seronegative. The sample comprised PBMCs. The CDR3, as DNA: TGTGCCAGCAGCTTAGCGAGAAGCGGGACAGGCGGGGAGCTGTTTTTT. It codes for CASSLARSGTGGELFF.